This entry lists 20 T cell receptor beta chains sequenced from one sample in a study of CD8+ T cells in alopecia areata. Investigators isolated RNA and reverse transcribed it into cDNA to act as the sequencing template. This table comes from immunoSEQ multiplex PCR, and its TCRdb copy is limited to in-frame clones, with some not included. The sample includes approximately 82,000 clones, 51% of them seen just once. Sequencing was performed on NKG2D-high CD8+ T cells sorted from blood. The receptors stem from a human donor with alopecia areata.

The rearrangement uses TRBV29-1 and TRBJ2-1; D perhaps matches TRBD2 (7 bases). This CDR3 is built from 14 residues. Between the trimmed V and J ends, which lost 3 bases and 6 bases, there was a span of 15 bases. The germline V gene has CDR1 SQVTM and CDR2 ANQGSEA. The CDR3 region is CSVEGGGFSNEQFF. The CDR3 bases are TGCAGCGTTGAGGGCGGGGGCTTCAGCAATGAGCAGTTCTTC.

The chain recombines TRBV13 with TRBJ2-4; 7 nucleotides line up with TRBD1. Germline lookup yields CDR1 PRHDT and CDR2 FYEKMQ (reference sequence). The CDR3 loop spans 14 amino acids. V trimming: 8 bases; J trimming: 1 base; junction bases outside the gene matches: 5. The CDR3 protein is CASLEDRAKNIQYF. The CDR3 nucleotides are TGTGCCAGCCTAGAGGACAGGGCCAAAAACATTCAGTACTTC.

Only a few counts were recorded for this clone. The chain employs TRBV29-1 and TRBJ2-1; D is unclear. Per the germline V gene, CDR1 is SQVTM and CDR2 is ANQGSEA. The length of the CDR3 is 13 residues. The V end was cut by 4 bases, the J end by 6 bases, with 13 bases between. The CDR3 bases are TGCAGCGTTGTCCAGGAAGGACCCAATGAGCAGTTCTTC. Translation: CSVVQEGPNEQFF.

This clone has a count of ten or more. The chain couples TRBV5-4 to TRBJ2-7; D is uncertain. The germline CDR1 and CDR2 sequences are SGHNT and YYREEE (reference sequence). The V gene lost 4 bases and the J gene lost 7 bases, with 9 bases spanning the gap. The CDR3 covers 11 residues. In nucleotides, the CDR3 is TGTGCCAGCAGCGCTGCTGGTGAGCAGTACTTC. Translation gives CASSAAGEQYF.

CDR3 residues: CSVGRGAVYEQYF. The DNA of the CDR3 is TGCAGCGTTGGACGGGGGGCTGTGTACGAGCAGTACTTC. The V call is TRBV29-1, the J call TRBJ2-7; tentative D call: TRBD2 (7 bases). Germline V lookup: CDR1 SQVTM, CDR2 ANQGSEA. CDR3 size: 13 residues. The V gene lost 4 bases and the J gene lost 4 bases, with 14 bases spanning the gap.

The rearrangement uses TRBV9 and TRBJ2-1; 7 nucleotides agree with TRBD2. In germline, CDR1 is SGDLS, CDR2 YYNGEE. This CDR3 has 13 residues. Germline trimming cut 3 bases from V and 8 bases from J; bases unmatched to any gene: 5. CDR3 bases: TGTGCCAGCAGCGAGCGGGAAGGGGATGAGCAGTTCTTC. Amino acids: CASSEREGDEQFF.

This clone appeared once. This chain uses TRBV28 with TRBJ2-5; 8 nucleotides match TRBD1. This CDR3 has 17 residues. Germline values: CDR1 MDHEN, CDR2 SYDVKM. V gave up 5 bases and J gave up 3 bases; unmatched junction bases: 14. The chain's CDR3 is CASSTDRANILKETQYF. CDR3 DNA sequence: TGTGCCAGCAGTACGGACAGGGCGAATATCCTAAAAGAGACCCAGTACTTC.

V is TRBV29-1 and J is TRBJ2-2; D is unclear. There are 15 residues in the CDR3. Germline CDR1 is SQVTM and CDR2 is ANQGSEA. V gave up 4 bases and J gave up 5 bases, with 17 bases separating them. The CDR3 sequence is CSVGTGLGKTGELFF. Here the CDR3 DNA reads TGCAGCGTTGGAACTGGATTAGGGAAAACCGGGGAGCTGTTTTTT.

This chain uses TRBV7-9 with TRBJ1-2, with TRBD1 identical over 7 bases. Germline lookup yields CDR1 SEHNR and CDR2 FQNEAQ (reference sequence). Trimming removed 4 bases from V and 4 bases from J; junction bases left unmatched: 6. There are 14 residues in the CDR3. The CDR3: CASSSPTGSYGYTF. As DNA, the CDR3 is TGTGCCAGCAGCTCCCCGACAGGGAGCTATGGCTACACCTTC.

This clone has more than one count but fewer than ten. V usage is TRBV29-1 and J usage is TRBJ2-2; 10 bases map to TRBD1. This CDR3 region has 17 residues. J was trimmed by 4 bases and V by 8 bases; bases with no gene match: 16. Looked up from germline, CDR1 is SQVTM and CDR2 is ANQGSEA. The CDR3 region is CSSLIRDRGSSTGELFF. CDR3 sequence (DNA): TGCAGCTCCCTGATCCGGGACAGGGGTAGTAGCACCGGGGAGCTGTTTTTT.

J is TRBJ2-1 and V is TRBV19, with D hard to call. CDR1 is LNHDA, CDR2 SQIVND, per germline (reference sequence). CDR3 length equals 12 residues. Trimming shortened V by 5 bases and J by 8 bases, and 10 bases separated the two germline ends. The CDR3 sequence is CASSLDRDEQFF. The CDR3 nucleotides read TGTGCCAGTAGTCTCGACCGGGATGAGCAGTTCTTC.

This clone has only a few counts. The CDR3 loop is CASRNPGGGSYNEQFF. CDR3 nucleotide sequence: TGTGCCAGCAGGAATCCAGGGGGAGGGTCCTACAATGAGCAGTTCTTC. V gene TRBV6-6 combines with J gene TRBJ2-1, with D perhaps matching TRBD1 or TRBD2 (7 bases each). CDR1 MNHNY and CDR2 SVGAGI come from the germline V gene (reference sequence). This CDR3 has 16 residues. V shed 6 bases and J shed 1 base, with 16 bases lying between them.

This clone turned up a few times. The chain links TRBV28 to TRBJ1-4; D call uncertain. Trimming cost V 6 bases and J 2 bases, with 13 bases left between them. Per the germline V gene, CDR1 is MDHEN and CDR2 is SYDVKM. The CDR3 length is 15 residues. CDR3 nucleotide sequence: TGTGCCAGCAGCCCTGCCGAACAGACTAATGAAAAACTGTTTTTT. It encodes CASSPAEQTNEKLFF.

This clone occurred a few times. The genes are TRBV27 and TRBJ2-5; no firm D call. In germline, CDR1 is MNHEY, CDR2 SMNVEV (reference sequence). The CDR3 runs to 8 residues. In DNA, the CDR3 is TGTGGCCAAGAGACCCAGTACTTC. This translates into CGQETQYF.

This clone was detected a few times. V and J are TRBV13 and TRBJ2-7; 7 bases line up with TRBD1. The germline V gene encodes CDR1 PRHDT and CDR2 FYEKMQ (reference sequence). This CDR3 has 15 amino acids. Germline trimming cut 5 bases from V and 2 bases from J; bases unmatched to any gene: 9. CDR3 in amino acids: CASSTLRDSTYEQYF. Here the CDR3 DNA reads TGTGCCAGCAGCACACTCCGGGACAGTACCTACGAGCAGTACTTC.

The J gene is TRBJ1-1, the V gene TRBV6-5; the D gene is possibly TRBD1 (6 bases). The ends were cut back, 7 bases at V and 1 base at J, with 16 bases in the middle. This CDR3 has 15 amino acids. The germline gives CDR1 MNHEY, CDR2 SVGAGI. The DNA for the CDR3 is TGTGCCAGCACGAGGACAGTGATTTCGAACACTGAAGCTTTCTTT. Protein product: CASTRTVISNTEAFF.

The chain employs TRBV29-1 and TRBJ2-5; D possibly uses TRBD1 or TRBD2 (5 bases each). The J call may be mistaken, given a closer DNA end match to TRBJ2-7. The germline CDR1 and CDR2 sequences are SQVTM and ANQGSEA. CDR3 length: 14 residues. The CDR3, as DNA: TGCAGCGTTGAGACGGCCGGGACGGGCAACGAGCAGTACTTC. The encoded protein is CSVETAGTGNEQYF.

This clone has more than one count but fewer than ten. J is TRBJ2-1 and V is TRBV9, with D uncertain. The germline gives CDR1 SGDLS, CDR2 YYNGEE. This CDR3 is 12 amino acids long. Trimming stripped 4 bases from V and 7 bases from J, with 9 bases between. CDR3 residues: CASSPNSNEQFF. In nucleotides, the CDR3 is TGTGCCAGCAGCCCAAACAGTAATGAGCAGTTCTTC.

This chain connects TRBV6-5 to TRBJ2-2; 7 bases are a match to TRBD1. Losses at the gene ends were 7 bases for V and 1 base for J; bases not matched to a gene: 6. CDR3 length equals 15 residues. Germline lookup yields CDR1 MNHEY and CDR2 SVGAGI. CDR3 DNA sequence: TGTGCCAGCATGAGGTGGACAGGGAACACCGGGGAGCTGTTTTTT. This gives the protein CASMRWTGNTGELFF.

The chain's CDR3 is CACSLTSSYNEQFF. CDR3 sequence (DNA): TGTGCCTGTTCACTCACAAGCTCCTACAATGAGCAGTTCTTC. This rearrangement joins TRBV30 to TRBJ2-1; D is uncertain. CDR3 length: 14 amino acids. Trimming removed 6 bases from V and 0 bases from J, with 12 bases in between. CDR1 is GTSNPN, CDR2 SVGIG, per germline (reference sequence).